A single sample gave rise to the 27 T cell receptor beta chains below, sequenced in a study of cytomegalovirus exposure and HLA in healthy donors (dated by TCRdb to the late 2010s). Library preparation employed the immunoSEQ multiplex PCR assay. A mixture of 60 forward primers for TCR Vbeta segments and 13 reverse primers for TCR Jbeta segments was used in the multiplex PCR. Imported from immuneACCESS, the table was reduced by TCRdb to in-frame sequences with V and J called. These copies leave out some clones; in studies compared against another copy, an unresolved V gene accounts for under half, and the cause of the remainder is not known. This sample gives around 150,000 clones in total; around four fifths of them show up just once. The ten top clones hold around a tenth of the sample. Sequencing was performed on PBMCs. The receptors stem from a middle-aged man in good health and CMV-seropositive.

CDR3 coding DNA: TGTGCCAGCAGCTTCGTCGACAGGGATTATGGCTACACCTTC. Its protein product is CASSFVDRDYGYTF. The J gene is TRBJ1-2, the V gene TRBV7-9; 7 bases align to TRBD1. The CDR3 length is 14 residues. V shed 3 bases and J 5 bases; nucleotides not matched to a gene: 6. Germline assignment: CDR1 SEHNR and CDR2 FQNEAQ (reference sequence).

In regard to this clone: This sample includes further DNA sequences coding for the same CDR3. The V gene is TRBV19, the J gene TRBJ1-6; TRBD1 agrees at 9 bases. Losses at the gene ends were 6 bases for V and 11 bases for J; bases not matched to a gene: 26. The CDR3 extends over 20 amino acids. From germline, CDR1 is LNHDA and CDR2 SQIVND (reference sequence). The CDR3 spells CASRQGSTGGHPRFWTPLHF. The CDR3 region has the DNA TGTGCCAGTAGGCAAGGTTCGACAGGGGGGCACCCTCGATTTTGGACACCCCTCCACTTT. The variable domain in full, with the rest retrieved from reference TRBV19 and TRBJ1-6, is DGGITQSPKYLFRKEGQNVTLSCEQNLNHDAMYWYRQDPGQGLRLIYYSQIVNDFQKGDIAEGYSVSREKKESFPLTVTSAQKNPTAFYLCASRQGSTGGHPRFWTPLHFGNGTRLTVT.

This chain connects TRBV18 to TRBJ1-1; D not resolved. This CDR3 is built from 12 residues. Germline CDR1 and CDR2: KGHSH and LQKENI. V lost 4 bases to trimming and J lost 1 base, with 4 bases between them. The CDR3 region has the DNA TGTGCCAGCTCACAACAGAACACTGAAGCTTTCTTT. Residues: CASSQQNTEAFF.

The table lists this clone with a few counts. J is TRBJ2-2 and V is TRBV27; D ambiguous. V was shortened by 3 bases and J by 1 base, with 3 bases between the two germline ends. CDR3 size: 13 residues. Per germline, CDR1 MNHEY and CDR2 SMNVEV (reference sequence). CDR3 amino acids: CASSFGNTGELFF. In DNA form, the CDR3 reads TGTGCCAGCAGTTTCGGGAACACCGGGGAGCTGTTTTTT.

The J gene is TRBJ2-5, the V gene TRBV9; the match to TRBD2 covers 11 bases. The DNA matches TRBJ2-7 better at its end, which makes the J call doubtful. Germline CDR1 is SGDLS and CDR2 is YYNGEE. CDR3 size: 14 residues. CDR3 sequence reads: CASSDLAGGNEQYF. For the CDR3, the DNA is TGTGCCAGCAGCGACCTAGCGGGAGGTAACGAGCAGTACTTC.

The genes are TRBV5-6 and TRBJ2-7; 8 nucleotides line up with TRBD1. The junction had 14 bases not matched to a gene; V was cut back by 0 bases and J by 12 bases. Looked up from germline, CDR1 is SGHDT and CDR2 is YYEEEE. The CDR3 runs 15 residues. CDR3 protein: CASSLVGDRTYEGYF. In DNA, the CDR3 is TGTGCCAGCAGCTTGGTCGGGGACAGGACCTACGAGGGGTACTTC.

The V and J genes are TRBV2 and TRBJ2-7; perhaps TRBD1 as D (5 bases). Trimming cost V 1 base and J 6 bases, with 16 bases left between them. The CDR3 spans 15 residues. In germline, CDR1 is SNHLY, CDR2 FYNNEI. The CDR3 reads CASSEGPGFKGEQYF. The CDR3 DNA is TGTGCCAGCAGTGAAGGGCCAGGGTTTAAGGGCGAGCAGTACTTC. The full variable domain, with the rest looked up from reference TRBV2 and TRBJ2-7, is EPEVTQTPSHQVTQMGQEVILRCVPISNHLYFYWYRQILGQKVEFLVSFYNNEISEKSEIFDDQFSVERPDGSNFTLKIRSTKLEDSAMYFCASSEGPGFKGEQYFGPGTRLTVT.

The chain recombines TRBV7-3 with TRBJ2-1; 7 bases are a match to TRBD2. CDR3 length: 15 amino acids. Germline assignment: CDR1 SGHTA and CDR2 FQGTGA. V gave up 0 bases and J gave up 8 bases; unmatched junction bases: 7. The CDR3 DNA reads as TGTGCCAGCAGCTTAACAGGGACTACATACGATGAGCAGTTCTTC. Translated, it gives CASSLTGTTYDEQFF.

The rearrangement links TRBV4-3 to TRBJ1-5; a possible D gene is TRBD1 (5 bases). V was shortened by 4 bases and J by 1 base, with 17 bases between the two germline ends. The CDR3 loop spans 17 amino acids. The germline V gene has CDR1 LGHNA and CDR2 YSLEER. The CDR3 here is CASSPGPGGLSNQPQHF. The CDR3 DNA follows: TGCGCCAGCAGCCCTGGACCGGGGGGTTTGAGCAATCAGCCCCAGCATTTT.

The chain links TRBV2 to TRBJ2-1, with TRBD1 matching 7 bases. This CDR3 has 14 residues. CDR1 is SNHLY and CDR2 is FYNNEI in the germline V gene. After removal of 4 bases from V and 6 bases from J, the junction contained 6 bases not matched to a gene. This chain's CDR3 is CASSARDSRNEQFF. The CDR3 nucleotides are TGTGCCAGCAGTGCCCGGGACAGCCGCAATGAGCAGTTCTTC.

The chain combines TRBV19 with TRBJ1-1, with 7 bases fitting TRBD1. CDR3 length: 13 residues. V was pared by 6 bases and J by 7 bases, with 8 bases of the junction left unmatched. Germline CDR1 reads LNHDA; CDR2 reads SQIVND (reference sequence). The CDR3 DNA follows: TGTGCCAGTAGAAAACAGGGGACCGGTGAAGCTTTCTTT. Translated, it gives CASRKQGTGEAFF.

The rearrangement joins TRBV28 to TRBJ2-1, with TRBD2 identical over 9 bases. This CDR3 spans 13 amino acids. The J segment lost 8 bases and the V segment lost 8 bases, leaving 7 bases of the junction unmatched. Germline V gene data show CDR1 as MDHEN and CDR2 as SYDVKM. CDR3 amino acids: CASGLATRYEQFF. CDR3 DNA sequence: TGTGCCAGCGGACTAGCGACGAGGTATGAGCAGTTCTTC.

The gene calls are TRBV3-2 and TRBJ2-1; the table assigns TRBD1, which was not confirmed against the DNA. TRBV3-2 is reported as a pseudogene. CDR3 length equals 9 residues. CDR3 in DNA: TGTGCCAGCGGGCTTCTGCAGTTCTTC. Encoded protein: CASGLLQFF.

The chain links TRBV7-2 to TRBJ1-2; a possible D gene is TRBD1 (6 bases). This CDR3 contains 12 residues. Germline CDR1 and CDR2: SGHTA and FQGNSA. V gave up 8 bases and J gave up 7 bases, with 14 bases separating them. This chain's CDR3 is CASLGGVSGYTF. In DNA, the CDR3 is TGTGCCAGCCTAGGGGGGGTTAGTGGCTACACCTTC. The entire variable domain, with the rest obtained from reference TRBV7-2 and TRBJ1-2, is as follows: GAGVSQSPSNKVTEKGKDVELRCDPISGHTALYWYRQSLGQGLEFLIYFQGNSAPDKSGLPSDRFSAERTGGSVSTLTIQRTQQEDSAVYLCASLGGVSGYTFGSGTRLTVV.

This rearrangement joins TRBV7-2 to TRBJ2-5; the D is unclear. Trimming pared 5 bases from V and 5 bases from J, leaving 21 bases between. The CDR3 has 16 residues. Germline CDR1 and CDR2: SGHTA and FQGNSA. The CDR3 loop is CASSPTSDEALETQYF. CDR3 bases: TGTGCCAGCAGCCCAACGTCCGATGAGGCTTTGGAGACCCAGTACTTC.

The chain combines TRBV7-2 with TRBJ2-5; 13 bases agree with TRBD2. The J segment lost 2 bases and the V segment lost 2 bases, leaving 2 bases of the junction unmatched. Germline loops: CDR1 SGHTA, CDR2 FQGNSA. The CDR3 has 16 residues. The CDR3 region is CASSLSLAGGQETQYF. The DNA of the CDR3 is TGTGCCAGCAGCTTATCACTAGCGGGGGGGCAAGAGACCCAGTACTTC.

V usage is TRBV5-4 and J usage is TRBJ2-5; a weak D match, TRBD2 (5 bases). Per germline, CDR1 SGHNT and CDR2 YYREEE (reference sequence). Between the trimmed V and J ends, which lost 4 bases and 2 bases, there was a span of 15 bases. CDR3 length equals 15 residues. Here the CDR3 reads CASSPAPSRQETQYF. Written as DNA, the CDR3 is TGTGCCAGCAGCCCCGCGCCTAGCCGGCAAGAGACCCAGTACTTC.

V gene TRBV15 combines with J gene TRBJ1-3; no firm D call. In germline, CDR1 is LNHNV, CDR2 YYDKDF (reference sequence). V was shortened by 0 bases and J by 1 base, with 7 bases between the two germline ends. The CDR3 loop spans 15 amino acids. The CDR3 here is CATSRDFSSGNTIYF. CDR3 nucleotide sequence: TGTGCCACCAGCAGAGATTTCTCGTCTGGAAACACCATATATTTT.

The J gene is TRBJ1-1, the V gene TRBV29-1; D unresolved. Per the germline V gene, CDR1 is SQVTM and CDR2 is ANQGSEA. CDR3 size: 15 residues. Trimming pared 4 bases from V and 3 bases from J, leaving 18 bases between. This chain's CDR3 is CSVVGLDPLYTEAFF. CDR3 in DNA: TGCAGCGTTGTAGGCCTAGACCCCTTATACACTGAAGCTTTCTTT.

The rearrangement joins TRBV5-1 to TRBJ2-5; a weak D match, TRBD1 (6 bases). This CDR3 has 14 amino acids. Germline V CDR1 and CDR2: SGHRS, YFSETQ. Trimming removed 4 bases from V and 5 bases from J, with 15 bases in between. CDR3 region: CASSVRGGLETQYF. CDR3 coding DNA: TGCGCCAGCAGCGTCAGAGGGGGTTTGGAGACCCAGTACTTC.

The V gene is TRBV7-2, the J gene TRBJ2-7; 9 bases match TRBD2. This CDR3 spans 14 amino acids. The V gene end was trimmed by 6 bases and the J gene end by 2 bases; junction bases not matched to a gene: 5. Germline values: CDR1 SGHTA, CDR2 FQGNSA. The CDR3 DNA sequence: TGTGCCAGCAGAGTTAGCGGGAGAGCCTACGAGCAGTACTTC. The encoded protein is CASRVSGRAYEQYF.

This clone was seen only a few times. The chain carries TRBV5-1 and TRBJ2-7; 8 nucleotides align to TRBD1. J gave up 4 bases and V 4 bases, and 7 bases lay outside the gene matches. The CDR3 contains 14 residues. The germline gives CDR1 SGHRS, CDR2 YFSETQ. In nucleotides, the CDR3 is TGCGCCAGCAGCAACGGACAGGGCTTATACGAGCAGTACTTC. Protein product: CASSNGQGLYEQYF.

With respect to this clone: Other DNA sequences in this specimen translate into the identical CDR3. The J gene is TRBJ2-5, the V gene TRBV28; TRBD2 agrees at 12 bases. After removal of 5 bases from V and 2 bases from J, the junction contained 3 bases not matched to a gene. Germline loops: CDR1 MDHEN, CDR2 SYDVKM. This CDR3 is 15 amino acids long. CDR3 sequence (DNA): TGTGCCAGCAGTGGACTAGCGGGATTTCAAGAGACCCAGTACTTC. Translated, it gives CASSGLAGFQETQYF.

The rearrangement links TRBV2 to TRBJ2-5, with 7 bases identical to TRBD2. The CDR3 length is 15 residues. V lost 2 bases to trimming and J lost 5 bases; unmatched junction nucleotides: 8. Germline V gene lookup returns CDR1 SNHLY and CDR2 FYNNEI. The CDR3 nucleotides read TGTGCCAGCAGTGAATCTGCCGTGGGGGGGGAGACCCAGTACTTC. This translates into CASSESAVGGETQYF.

In its sample, this clone was seen a few times. The chain carries TRBV5-6 and TRBJ2-2, with D unclear. The CDR3 length is 13 residues. Per the germline V gene, CDR1 is SGHDT and CDR2 is YYEEEE. V lost 4 bases, J lost 6 bases, and 10 bases lay in between. The CDR3 loop is CASSLRVSGELFF. CDR3 nucleotides: TGTGCCAGCAGCCTAAGAGTCTCCGGGGAGCTGTTTTTT.

The rearrangement links TRBV12-5 to TRBJ2-5, with D maybe TRBD2 (5 bases). This CDR3 has 15 residues. V was pared by 9 bases and J by 2 bases, with 19 bases between. In germline, CDR1 is LGHNT, CDR2 FRNRAP. The CDR3 DNA follows: TGTGCTAGACGCCATCCGGGGATCCCACAAGAGACCCAGTACTTC. Protein sequence: CARRHPGIPQETQYF. The full variable domain, rest sourced from reference TRBV12-5 and TRBJ2-5, is DARVTQTPRHKVTEMGQEVTMRCQPILGHNTVFWYRQTMMQGLELLAYFRNRAPLDDSGMPKDRFSAEMPDATLATLKIQPSEPRDSAVYFCARRHPGIPQETQYFGPGTRLLVL.

This clone has only a few counts. The chain recombines TRBV30 with TRBJ2-5; 10 bases align to TRBD2. The germline V gene encodes CDR1 GTSNPN and CDR2 SVGIG (reference sequence). The ends lost 4 bases at V and 2 bases at J; junction bases unmatched: 7. The CDR3 loop spans 15 amino acids. The CDR3, as DNA: TGTGCCTGGACACGGTCTAGCGGGGGTCAAGAGACCCAGTACTTC. Protein product: CAWTRSSGGQETQYF.